This T cell receptor (beta chain) was found in a study of control samples from healthy donors and cancer patients. The CDR3 has 14 amino acids. TCRdb's copy holds only in-frame clones and misses some; the assay was immunoSEQ multiplex PCR. The sample has 150,000 to 200,000 clones; about nine tenths are singletons. The sequenced sample consisted of blood. The rearrangement joins TRBV21-1 to TRBJ2-4; TRBD2, the table's D call, was not compared with the DNA. TRBV21-1 represents a pseudogene. The sequence was obtained from a woman in her 30s in good health. DNA for the CDR3: TGTGCCAGCAGCAAGGGAGGACTACCAAACATTCAGTACTTC. It yields the protein CASSKGGLPNIQYF.